A single sample gave rise to the 21 T cell receptor beta chains below, sequenced in a study of CD8 T cells in Susac syndrome. After extraction with the RNeasy kit, 0.5 to 1 ug of the RNA was reverse transcribed using random hexamers. From the immunoSEQ multiplex PCR reads, TCRdb called clonotypes with MiXCR, one entry per CDR3 protein. Of roughly 120,000 distinct CDR3 sequences in the sample, 85% to 95% were seen once. The specimen sequenced was CD4+ T cells from PBMCs. The receptor set was obtained from a human donor with multiple sclerosis.

This rearrangement joins TRBV2 to TRBJ1-6, with D possibly TRBD1 on 5 matching bases. The length of the CDR3 is 19 residues. Trimming shortened V by 6 bases and J by 9 bases, and 30 bases separated the two germline ends. Looked up from germline, CDR1 is SNHLY and CDR2 is FYNNEI. CDR3 sequence reads: CASRKAIRGQPDRGSPLHF. Here the CDR3 DNA reads TGTGCCAGCAGGAAAGCTATCCGCGGACAACCCGATCGTGGTTCACCCCTCCACTTT.

The V and J genes are TRBV30 and TRBJ2-7; the D gene is possibly TRBD1 (5 bases). This CDR3 comprises 13 residues. Trimming stripped 3 bases from V and 1 base from J, with 10 bases between. Germline V CDR1 and CDR2: GTSNPN, SVGIG (reference sequence). This CDR3 reads CAWSRDSSYEQYF. In DNA form, the CDR3 reads TGTGCCTGGAGCCGAGACAGTTCCTACGAGCAGTACTTC.

The chain recombines TRBV6-2 or TRBV6-3 with TRBJ2-4; TRBD1 matches 7 bases. The germline CDR1 and CDR2 sequences are MNHEY and SVGEGT. The trim removed 6 bases at V and 3 bases at J, leaving 8 bases unmatched. The CDR3 consists of 15 residues. The CDR3 sequence: CASRTGVLGKNIQYF. The CDR3 DNA is TGTGCCAGCAGAACAGGGGTTCTAGGCAAAAACATTCAGTACTTC.

This clonotype was detected once. The J gene is TRBJ1-2, the V gene TRBV28, with D perhaps TRBD1 (6 bases). With 6 bases removed from V and 4 bases from J, the gap between germline ends came to 15 bases. This CDR3 is 14 amino acids long. The germline gives CDR1 MDHEN, CDR2 SYDVKM. CDR3 DNA sequence: TGTGCCAGCAGAGGGGGGGAGCCAATCTATGGCTACACCTTC. This sequence encodes CASRGGEPIYGYTF.

The rearrangement links TRBV4-1 to TRBJ2-5; 11 nucleotides line up with TRBD2. This CDR3 spans 18 amino acids. J lost 1 base, V lost 4 bases, and 11 bases had no gene match. CDR1 and CDR2 (germline): MGHRA, YSYEKL. CDR3 loop: CASSLIGLAGGLQETQYF. CDR3 DNA sequence: TGCGCCAGCAGCCTAATAGGGCTAGCGGGGGGTCTCCAAGAGACCCAGTACTTC.

The chain carries TRBV27 and TRBJ1-2; 8 nucleotides agree with TRBD1. The germline V gene has CDR1 MNHEY and CDR2 SMNVEV (reference sequence). This CDR3 has 15 amino acids. Trimming at V came to 4 bases and at J to 2 bases, leaving 6 bases not matched to a gene. The chain's CDR3 is CASSSLRTGNYGYTF. The CDR3 coding sequence is TGTGCCAGCAGTTCCCTCCGGACAGGGAACTATGGCTACACCTTC.

The rearrangement joins TRBV10-3 to TRBJ1-2; no clear D gene. There are 15 residues in the CDR3. Trimming took off 2 bases at V and 7 bases at J, with 17 bases between the two ends. The V gene's germline CDR1 is ENHRY and CDR2 SYGVKD. In nucleotides, the CDR3 is TGTGCCATCAGTGAGAATCGAAGGAGCATAGGTGGCTACACCTTC. Translating gives CAISENRRSIGGYTF.

This sequence joins TRBV20-1 and TRBJ1-2, with D possibly matching TRBD1 (5 bases). The CDR3 loop spans 14 amino acids. The germline V gene encodes CDR1 DFQATT and CDR2 SNEGSKA (reference sequence). The V and J ends lost 0 bases and 8 bases respectively, with 16 bases between them. Written as DNA, the CDR3 is TGCAGTGCTAGAGACTCCGGGACCGGGGAGGGCTACACCTTC. This codes for CSARDSGTGEGYTF.

The rearrangement uses TRBV30 and TRBJ1-2; 9 bases map to TRBD1. CDR3 length: 14 amino acids. J lost 8 bases, V lost 4 bases, and 11 bases had no gene match. The V gene's germline CDR1 is GTSNPN and CDR2 SVGIG (reference sequence). The CDR3 nucleotides are TGTGCCTGGACCCAGGACAGGGGAAGTGGGGGCTACACCTTC. Its protein product is CAWTQDRGSGGYTF.

J is TRBJ1-2 and V is TRBV28; D gene ambiguous. Germline V lookup: CDR1 MDHEN, CDR2 SYDVKM. This CDR3 region has 13 residues. V gave up 3 bases and J gave up 4 bases, with 9 bases separating them. CDR3 sequence: CASSLELFYGYTF. The CDR3 coding sequence is TGTGCCAGCAGTTTGGAGCTCTTCTATGGCTACACCTTC.

The chain joins TRBV20-1 to TRBJ1-2, with 7 bases fitting TRBD1. CDR1 DFQATT and CDR2 SNEGSKA come from the germline V gene (reference sequence). The CDR3 has 14 amino acids. The trim removed 5 bases at V and 8 bases at J, leaving 14 bases unmatched. CDR3: CSAPGYDRARGYTF. In DNA form, the CDR3 reads TGCAGTGCTCCAGGTTATGACAGGGCTCGCGGCTACACCTTC.

The chain carries TRBV18 and TRBJ1-2; tentative D call: TRBD1 (5 bases). Trimming removed 3 bases at V and 4 bases at J, with 15 bases between. The CDR3 contains 15 residues. Germline-derived CDR1 and CDR2 are KGHSH and LQKENI. In nucleotides, the CDR3 is TGTGCCAGCTCACCCGGCGGGGCGAAGGGCTATGGCTACACCTTC. Translated, it gives CASSPGGAKGYGYTF.

The gene calls are TRBV2 and TRBJ2-2; D is tentatively TRBD1 or TRBD2 (5 bases each). CDR1 and CDR2 (germline): SNHLY, FYNNEI. The CDR3 is made up of 14 amino acids. Trimming removed 7 bases at V and 2 bases at J, with 11 bases between. CDR3 nucleotides: TGTGCCAGCATTCGGGACGGCAACACCGGGGAGCTGTTTTTT. It is translated as CASIRDGNTGELFF.

The rearrangement links TRBV23-1 to TRBJ1-1; 9 bases are a match to TRBD1. TRBV23-1 qualifies as an ORF whose function is uncertain. The CDR3 extends over 19 amino acids. V lost 3 bases to trimming and J lost 0 bases; unmatched junction nucleotides: 14. CDR3 amino acids: CASSHLLGQGRPMNTEAFF. In DNA, the CDR3 is TGCGCCAGCAGTCACCTCCTCGGACAGGGGCGACCCATGAACACTGAAGCTTTCTTT.

The chain has TRBV4-1 and TRBJ2-5; 10 bases fit TRBD2. Losses at the gene ends were 1 base for V and 4 bases for J; bases not matched to a gene: 15. This CDR3 comprises 19 residues. Germline lookup yields CDR1 MGHRA and CDR2 YSYEKL. The CDR3 nucleotides read TGCGCCAGCAGCCAAGCCCCAGGGCTAGCGGGGGTTTACAGAGAGACCCAGTACTTC. This sequence encodes CASSQAPGLAGVYRETQYF.

The CDR3 loop reads CASSSVFYEQYF. The CDR3 nucleotides read TGTGCCAGCAGTTCGGTATTCTACGAGCAGTACTTC. J is TRBJ2-7 and V is TRBV28; D not certain. This CDR3 region has 12 residues. Trimming cost V 4 bases and J 3 bases, with 7 bases left between them. The germline V gene has CDR1 MDHEN and CDR2 SYDVKM.

This chain uses TRBV12-3 or TRBV12-4 with TRBJ1-4, with D maybe TRBD1 (6 bases). The V end was cut by 4 bases, the J end by 8 bases, with 14 bases between. The CDR3 sequence is 14 residues long. CDR3 residues: CASSYRANGEKLFF. The CDR3 bases are TGTGCCAGCAGTTACAGGGCTAATGGGGAAAAACTGTTTTTT.

This clonotype was found a few times. The V gene is TRBV5-1, the J gene TRBJ1-1, with a weak D call TRBD1 (6 bases). Trimming shortened V by 3 bases and J by 2 bases, and 20 bases separated the two germline ends. There are 17 residues in the CDR3. Germline CDR1 and CDR2: SGHRS and YFSETQ. The DNA for the CDR3 is TGCGCCAGCAGCTCGGAGGCGTGGGAGGGGGTAAACACTGAAGCTTTCTTT. The encoded protein is CASSSEAWEGVNTEAFF. Full variable domain (outside the CDR3, taken from reference TRBV5-1 and TRBJ1-1): KAGVTQTPRYLIKTRGQQVTLSCSPISGHRSVSWYQQTPGQGLQFLFEYFSETQRNKGNFPGRFSGRQFSNSRSEMNVSTLELGDSALYLCASSSEAWEGVNTEAFFGQGTRLTVV.

This clonotype was seen just once. The chain couples TRBV27 to TRBJ2-7; no firm D call. V was pared by 6 bases and J by 5 bases, with 8 bases between. The CDR3 consists of 11 residues. CDR1 and CDR2 from the germline V gene are MNHEY and SMNVEV (reference sequence). CDR3 amino acids: CASRGYHEQYF. The CDR3 DNA is TGTGCCAGCAGAGGATACCACGAGCAGTACTTC.

Only one count was recorded for this clonotype. The chain is built from TRBV2 and TRBJ2-1, with 7 bases matching TRBD1. The CDR3 has 11 amino acids. Per the germline V gene, CDR1 is SNHLY and CDR2 is FYNNEI. The V gene end was trimmed by 7 bases and the J gene end by 12 bases; junction bases not matched to a gene: 6. The CDR3 sequence: CASKGARGQFF. The DNA of the CDR3 is TGTGCCAGCAAGGGGGCGAGGGGGCAGTTCTTC.

This chain connects TRBV25-1 to TRBJ1-2, with D possibly matching TRBD1 (6 bases). CDR3 length equals 12 residues. Trimming removed 5 bases at V and 6 bases at J, with 10 bases between. Germline V gives CDR1 MGHDK, CDR2 SYGVNS. The CDR3 is CASSISGDGYTF. The CDR3 DNA is TGTGCCAGCAGTATCTCAGGGGATGGCTACACCTTC.